These 21 T cell receptor beta chains were sequenced from one sample in a study of OX40 agonist ivuxolimab in advanced cancers. Generated by immunoSEQ multiplex PCR, the TCRdb table keeps only in-frame clones and is missing some. The repertoire has about 99,000 clones, roughly 94% of them found once; the top ten carry less than 0.2%. The material sequenced was CD4+ or CD8+ T cells sorted from blood, taken in a trial of the OX40 agonist ivuxolimab. The receptor source for this set is an adult with an advanced solid tumor such as melanoma, head and neck, liver or kidney cancer.

The count of this clone is one. The chain combines TRBV6-5 with TRBJ2-7; 8 nucleotides agree with TRBD2. CDR3 length: 14 amino acids. The ends lost 6 bases at V and 1 base at J; junction bases unmatched: 5. Germline V gene data show CDR1 as MNHEY and CDR2 as SVGAGI. CDR3 sequence: CASSSSGVSYEQYF. The CDR3 DNA reads TGTGCCAGCAGCAGTAGCGGGGTTTCCTACGAGCAGTACTTC.

The chain combines TRBV5-6 with TRBJ1-2, with D possibly being TRBD1 (6 bases). The germline CDR1 and CDR2 sequences are SGHDT and YYEEEE. V gave up 4 bases and J gave up 4 bases, with 14 bases separating them. This CDR3 comprises 14 residues. The CDR3, as DNA: TGTGCCAGCAGCCGAGGGGGGGAACCCTATGGCTACACCTTC. Its translation: CASSRGGEPYGYTF.

The chain uses TRBV9 and TRBJ1-1; D may be TRBD1 (5 bases). V lost 2 bases to trimming and J lost 4 bases, with 15 bases between them. CDR1 is SGDLS, CDR2 YYNGEE, per germline. The CDR3 is 15 amino acids. The CDR3 bases are TGTGCCAGCAGCGTGGGGGGACGGCTAAGCACTGAAGCTTTCTTT. Its translation is CASSVGGRLSTEAFF.

The gene calls are TRBV6-6 and TRBJ1-1; a weak D match, TRBD1 (5 bases). CDR1 MNHNY and CDR2 SVGAGI come from the germline V gene (reference sequence). The CDR3 length is 13 residues. With 6 bases removed from V and 1 base from J, the gap between germline ends came to 9 bases. CDR3 nucleotide sequence: TGTGCCAGCAGCCAGAGGGGGAACACTGAAGCTTTCTTT. Translating gives CASSQRGNTEAFF.

The rearrangement joins TRBV12-5 to TRBJ2-7, with D tentatively TRBD2 (6 bases). CDR1 LGHNT and CDR2 FRNRAP come from the germline V gene. The CDR3 runs to 14 residues. Trimming left V 1 base short and J 3 bases short, with 10 bases between. The CDR3 sequence is CASGLGRVFYEQYF. The CDR3 DNA reads TGTGCTAGTGGTTTGGGGAGGGTTTTCTACGAGCAGTACTTC.

The chain combines TRBV21-1 with TRBJ1-4. TRBV21-1 is listed as a pseudogene. The CDR3 is made up of 16 amino acids. The CDR3 region is CASSKGPRLSSEKLFF. CDR3 nucleotides: TGTGCCAGCAGCAAAGGCCCAAGGCTTAGTAGTGAAAAACTGTTTTTT.

The chain recombines TRBV10-3 with TRBJ1-1, with D possibly matching TRBD1 (5 bases). This CDR3 has 13 residues. Germline values: CDR1 ENHRY, CDR2 SYGVKD. V was pared by 6 bases and J by 8 bases, with 16 bases between. In DNA form, the CDR3 reads TGTGCCATCAGGCAGGACGGGGGAGGGGAAGCTTTCTTT. It translates to CAIRQDGGGEAFF.

V and J are TRBV5-1 and TRBJ1-5, with 7 bases identical to TRBD1. Germline V gene lookup returns CDR1 SGHRS and CDR2 YFSETQ. This CDR3 comprises 15 residues. The V segment lost 0 bases and the J segment 2 bases; nucleotides outside the gene matches: 2. CDR3 region: CASSLATGGNQPQHF. The CDR3 DNA sequence: TGCGCCAGCAGCTTGGCAACAGGGGGCAATCAGCCCCAGCATTTT.

The V and J genes are TRBV11-2 and TRBJ1-1; D is undetermined. The CDR3 runs to 16 residues. Deletions cut 5 bases from V and 0 bases from J, with 16 bases between. Germline assignment: CDR1 SGHAT and CDR2 FQNNGV. CDR3 sequence reads: CASSPRAGNMNTEAFF. The CDR3 DNA follows: TGTGCCAGCAGCCCTCGGGCAGGCAACATGAACACTGAAGCTTTCTTT. Full variable domain (outside the CDR3, taken from reference TRBV11-2 and TRBJ1-1): EAGVAQSPRYKIIEKRQSVAFWCNPISGHATLYWYQQILGQGPKLLIQFQNNGVVDDSQLPKDRFSAERLKGVDSTLKIQPAKLEDSAVYLCASSPRAGNMNTEAFFGQGTRLTVV.

This chain joins TRBV5-6 and TRBJ1-1, with a tentative D call TRBD1 (6 bases). V lost 4 bases and J lost 6, with 16 bases in between. This CDR3 is built from 14 residues. The germline V gene has CDR1 SGHDT and CDR2 YYEEEE. The CDR3 DNA reads TGTGCCAGCAGCCAGCAGGGGATTCGGGCTGAAGCTTTCTTT. Translating gives CASSQQGIRAEAFF.

The chain recombines TRBV7-2 with TRBJ1-2; D possibly corresponds to TRBD1 (5 bases). The CDR3 extends over 15 amino acids. CDR1 and CDR2 from the germline V gene are SGHTA and FQGNSA. The germline V and J ends were trimmed by 4 bases and 8 bases, with 20 bases remaining between them. The CDR3 nucleotides read TGTGCCAGCAGCTCCAACCCGCCAACCGCAGGGGGCTACACCTTC. It codes for CASSSNPPTAGGYTF.

This sequence joins TRBV19 and TRBJ1-1; perhaps TRBD1 as D (5 bases). The ends were cut back, 3 bases at V and 1 base at J, with 6 bases in the middle. The CDR3 loop spans 13 amino acids. From germline, CDR1 is LNHDA and CDR2 SQIVND (reference sequence). The CDR3 reads CASSMGGNTEAFF. In DNA, the CDR3 is TGTGCCAGTAGTATGGGGGGGAACACTGAAGCTTTCTTT.

This chain joins TRBV4-2 and TRBJ1-2; 7 nucleotides line up with TRBD1. The CDR3 totals 16 residues. The V gene's germline CDR1 is LGHNA and CDR2 YNFKEQ. J gave up 8 bases and V 0 bases, and 12 bases lay outside the gene matches. CDR3 sequence: CASSQESTDRVGGYTF. CDR3 DNA sequence: TGTGCCAGCAGCCAAGAATCTACCGACAGGGTGGGAGGCTACACCTTC.

J is TRBJ1-2 and V is TRBV15; a possible D gene is TRBD1 (5 bases). The CDR3 loop spans 13 amino acids. The V end was cut by 3 bases, the J end by 5 bases, with 10 bases between. From germline, CDR1 is LNHNV and CDR2 YYDKDF (reference sequence). CDR3 sequence (DNA): TGTGCCACCAGCAGGACAGATTATTATGGCTACACCTTC. Translating gives CATSRTDYYGYTF.

The chain has TRBV19 and TRBJ2-1; tentative D call: TRBD2 (5 bases). This CDR3 is built from 14 residues. Germline CDR1 is LNHDA and CDR2 is SQIVND (reference sequence). The V end lost 6 bases, the J end lost 0 bases, and 9 bases lay between the germline ends. CDR3 sequence: CASRRDSSYNEQFF. The CDR3 nucleotides are TGTGCCAGTAGGAGGGATAGCTCCTACAATGAGCAGTTCTTC.

V usage is TRBV7-2 and J usage is TRBJ1-3; D is uncertain. Germline assignment: CDR1 SGHTA and CDR2 FQGNSA. Trimming cost V 8 bases and J 0 bases, with 8 bases left between them. The CDR3 is made up of 13 amino acids. The CDR3 reads CASRSLSGNTIYF. DNA of the CDR3: TGTGCCAGCCGAAGTCTCTCTGGAAACACCATATATTTT.

The J gene is TRBJ2-2, the V gene TRBV10-1; 9 bases fit TRBD1. Germline lookup yields CDR1 WNHNN and CDR2 SYGVQD (reference sequence). V trimming: 5 bases; J trimming: 2 bases; junction bases outside the gene matches: 3. CDR3 length equals 15 residues. The CDR3 nucleotides read TGCGCCAGCAGTCCGGGACAGGGAAACACCGGGGAGCTGTTTTTT. Its translation: CASSPGQGNTGELFF.

The J gene is TRBJ1-2, the V gene TRBV7-9; 9 positions agree with TRBD1. The CDR3 length is 16 residues. CDR1 SEHNR and CDR2 FQNEAQ come from the germline V gene (reference sequence). Trimming cost V 5 bases and J 4 bases; bases outside gene matches: 11. CDR3 sequence: CASSPAGTGLFYGYTF. As DNA, the CDR3 is TGTGCCAGCAGCCCAGCCGGGACAGGGCTCTTCTATGGCTACACCTTC.

The rearrangement links TRBV5-1 to TRBJ2-2, with D tentatively TRBD2 (5 bases). The CDR3 loop spans 14 amino acids. V was cut by 0 bases and J by 6 bases, with 9 bases left in between. CDR1 SGHRS and CDR2 YFSETQ come from the germline V gene. CDR3 amino acids: CASSLELVAGELFF. DNA for the CDR3: TGCGCCAGCAGCTTGGAACTAGTTGCCGGGGAGCTGTTTTTT.

This chain uses TRBV27 with TRBJ1-1; tentatively, D is TRBD1 (6 bases). From germline, CDR1 is MNHEY and CDR2 SMNVEV (reference sequence). The CDR3 extends over 16 amino acids. Trimming removed 7 bases at V and 0 bases at J, with 18 bases between. The DNA of the CDR3 is TGTGCCAGCACTCCCTACCGGACAGCCTTGAACACTGAAGCTTTCTTT. Translation gives CASTPYRTALNTEAFF.

Notes on this clone: This likely comes from a read error, as the CDR3 has no conserved phenylalanine or tryptophan at its end. No DNA is shown, since the ends of the CDR3 on it are uncertain; the CDR3 is the one TCRdb lists. V gene TRBV20-1 combines with J gene TRBJ1-2; whether TRBD1, the table's D call, matches the DNA was not checked. The germline V gene has CDR1 DFQATT and CDR2 SNEGSKA (reference sequence). Both ends counted, the CDR3 spans 11 residues. This CDR3 is CSARDNRAFGV.